The clone carrying this T cell receptor beta chain showed up just once. What it binds is unknown. The data belong to a study of shared clonotypes between healthy human individuals. Findings and caveats of the study: Despite large depth, rarefaction showed incomplete sorted-subset sequencing. Naive subsets, compared against memory subsets, generally had larger estimated richness values.

This CDR3 is built from 13 residues. The V end lost 4 bases, the J end lost 7 bases, and 12 bases lay between the germline ends. CDR1 is SGHNT and CDR2 is YYREEE in the germline V gene (reference sequence). Once extracted for a subset, genomic DNA was divided evenly among several immunoSEQ plates. Replicate PCRs from sorted subsets contained around 200 ng DNA, which is roughly 30,000 T cell genomes. Generated by immunoSEQ multiplex PCR, the TCRdb table keeps only in-frame clones and is missing some. Of a few million clones detected, around 94% appear once; the ten largest clones hold about 0.13%. Sequenced material: naive CD4+ T cells sorted from blood. Subset specified: CD45RA+ positively selected. The source of this sequence is a man aged 18 to 30 in good health. The rearrangement joins TRBV5-4 to TRBJ1-5; D possibly corresponds to TRBD1 (6 bases). The CDR3 DNA reads TGTGCCAGCAGCACGGGACAACGCCAGCCCCAGCATTTT. This sequence encodes CASSTGQRQPQHF.